The T cell receptor (beta chain) under discussion was sequenced for a study of blood T cells in healthy people across ages. Healthy Caucasian individuals from Russia aged about 6 to 95 were enrolled as donors. Using a J-beta primer mix together with a sample-barcoded 5' primer, a second PCR was run for about 6 to 11 cycles. Each CDR3 protein gets one entry after TCRdb re-called the 5' RACE reads with MiXCR. The sample lists nearly 800,000 distinct CDR3 sequences, about 56% seen once, with roughly 24% in the top ten. Points from the study as a whole: TCR beta diversity, measured per million T cells, fell in a roughly linear way with age. Estimates drawn from one million T cells were deemed to understate diversity.

The V and J ends lost 6 bases and 11 bases, in that order; junction bases with no gene match: 11. This CDR3 has 14 residues. Germline CDR1 PRHDT, CDR2 FYEKMQ (reference sequence). In regard to this clonotype: Antigen: not known.

This chain connects TRBV13 to TRBJ2-4; 9 nucleotides line up with TRBD2. The sequence was obtained from a man aged 40-55 years in good health. Sequenced sample: blood. This CDR3 reads CASRSTGTSFVQYF. In DNA, the CDR3 is TGTGCCAGCAGGTCAACCGGGACTAGCTTCGTTCAGTACTTC.